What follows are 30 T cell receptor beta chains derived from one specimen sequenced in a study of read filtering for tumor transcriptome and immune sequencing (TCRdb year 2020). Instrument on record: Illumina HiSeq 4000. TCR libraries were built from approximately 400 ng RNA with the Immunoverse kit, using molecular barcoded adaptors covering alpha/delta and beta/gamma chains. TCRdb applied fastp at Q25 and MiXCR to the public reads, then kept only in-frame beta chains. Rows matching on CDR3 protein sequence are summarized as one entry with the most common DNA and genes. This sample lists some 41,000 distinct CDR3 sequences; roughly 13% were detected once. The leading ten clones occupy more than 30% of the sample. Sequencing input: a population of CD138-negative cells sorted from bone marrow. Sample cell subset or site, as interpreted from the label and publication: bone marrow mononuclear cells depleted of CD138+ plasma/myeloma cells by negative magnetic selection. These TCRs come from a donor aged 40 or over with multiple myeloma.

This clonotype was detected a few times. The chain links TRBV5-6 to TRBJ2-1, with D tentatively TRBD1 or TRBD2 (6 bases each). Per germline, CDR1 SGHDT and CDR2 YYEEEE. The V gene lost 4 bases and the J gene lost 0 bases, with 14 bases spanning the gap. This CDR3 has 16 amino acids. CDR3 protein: CASSPLKGGSYNEQFF. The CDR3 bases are TGTGCCAGCAGCCCCCTCAAGGGGGGCTCCTACAATGAGCAGTTCTTC.

CDR3 nucleotides: TGTGCCAGCAGCTCACTAGCGGGGGGTGAGGAGACCCAGTACTTC. Residues: CASSSLAGGEETQYF. The V call is TRBV7-8, the J call TRBJ2-5, with 12 bases aligning to TRBD2. V lost 4 bases to trimming and J lost 5 bases; unmatched junction nucleotides: 5. The CDR3 is 15 residues long. CDR1 is SGHVS, CDR2 FQNEAQ, per germline.

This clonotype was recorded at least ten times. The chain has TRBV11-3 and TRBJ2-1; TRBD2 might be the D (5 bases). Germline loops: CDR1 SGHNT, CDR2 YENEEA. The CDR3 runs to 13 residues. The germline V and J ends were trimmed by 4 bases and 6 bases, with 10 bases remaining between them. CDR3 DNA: TGTGCCAGCAGCTCCAATAGCGCCAATGAGCAGTTCTTC. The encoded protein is CASSSNSANEQFF.

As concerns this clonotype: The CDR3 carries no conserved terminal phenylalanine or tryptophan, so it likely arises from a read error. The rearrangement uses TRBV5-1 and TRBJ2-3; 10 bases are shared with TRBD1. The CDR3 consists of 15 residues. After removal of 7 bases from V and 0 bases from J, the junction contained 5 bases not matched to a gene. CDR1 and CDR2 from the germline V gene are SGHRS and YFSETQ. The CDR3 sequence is CASGWTGGSTDTQYL. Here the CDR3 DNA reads TGCGCCAGCGGCTGGACAGGGGGTAGCACAGATACGCAGTATCTT.

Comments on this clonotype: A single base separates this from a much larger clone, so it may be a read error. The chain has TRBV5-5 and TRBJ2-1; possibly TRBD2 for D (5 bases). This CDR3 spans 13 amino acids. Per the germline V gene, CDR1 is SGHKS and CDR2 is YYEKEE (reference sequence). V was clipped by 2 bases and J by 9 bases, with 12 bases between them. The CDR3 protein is CASSFCSASEQFF. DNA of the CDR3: TGTGCCAGCAGCTTCTGTAGCGCTAGTGAGCAGTTCTTC.

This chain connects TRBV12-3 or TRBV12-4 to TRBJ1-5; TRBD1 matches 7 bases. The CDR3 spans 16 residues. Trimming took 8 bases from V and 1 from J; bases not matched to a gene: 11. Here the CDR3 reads CASRKTGIRSNQPQHF. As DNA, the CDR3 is TGTGCCAGCCGTAAGACAGGGATTAGGAGCAATCAGCCCCAGCATTTT.

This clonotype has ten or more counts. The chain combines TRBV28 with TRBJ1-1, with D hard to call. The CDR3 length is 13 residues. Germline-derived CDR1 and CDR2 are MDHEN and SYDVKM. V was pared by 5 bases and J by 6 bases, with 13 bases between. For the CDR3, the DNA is TGTGCCAGCAGTCCCCCGTCATCTGCTGAAGCTTTCTTT. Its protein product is CASSPPSSAEAFF.

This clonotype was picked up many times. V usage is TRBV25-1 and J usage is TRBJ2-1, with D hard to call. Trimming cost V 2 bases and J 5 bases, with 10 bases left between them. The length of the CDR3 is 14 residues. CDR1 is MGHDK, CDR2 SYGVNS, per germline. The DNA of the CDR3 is TGTGCCAGCAGTGAACCAGGTCGCCACAATGAGCAGTTCTTC. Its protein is CASSEPGRHNEQFF.

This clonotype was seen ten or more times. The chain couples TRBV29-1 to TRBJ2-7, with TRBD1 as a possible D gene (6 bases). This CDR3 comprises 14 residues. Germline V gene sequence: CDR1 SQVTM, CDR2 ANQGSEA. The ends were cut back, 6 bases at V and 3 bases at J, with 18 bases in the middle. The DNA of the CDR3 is TGCAGCGTCAGGGGTGAAGACAGTAACTACGAGCAGTACTTC. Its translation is CSVRGEDSNYEQYF.

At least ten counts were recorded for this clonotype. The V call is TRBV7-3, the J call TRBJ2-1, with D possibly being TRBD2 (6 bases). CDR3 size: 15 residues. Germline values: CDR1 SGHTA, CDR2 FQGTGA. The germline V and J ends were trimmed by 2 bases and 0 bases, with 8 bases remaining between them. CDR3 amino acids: CASSLEGGSYNEQFF. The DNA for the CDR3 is TGTGCCAGCAGCTTAGAGGGAGGCTCCTACAATGAGCAGTTCTTC.

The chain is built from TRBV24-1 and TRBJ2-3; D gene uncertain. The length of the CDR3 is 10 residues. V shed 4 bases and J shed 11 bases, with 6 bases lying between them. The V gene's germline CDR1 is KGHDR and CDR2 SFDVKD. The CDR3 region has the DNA TGTGCCACCAGTGACCCCGGGCAGTATTTT. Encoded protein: CATSDPGQYF.

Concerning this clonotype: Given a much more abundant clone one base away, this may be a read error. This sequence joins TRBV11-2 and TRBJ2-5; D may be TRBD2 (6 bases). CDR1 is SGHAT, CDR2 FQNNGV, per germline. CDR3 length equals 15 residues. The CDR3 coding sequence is TGTACCAGCAGCTTAGAACGGGGGAGCCAAGAGACCCAGTACTTC. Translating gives CTSSLERGSQETQYF.

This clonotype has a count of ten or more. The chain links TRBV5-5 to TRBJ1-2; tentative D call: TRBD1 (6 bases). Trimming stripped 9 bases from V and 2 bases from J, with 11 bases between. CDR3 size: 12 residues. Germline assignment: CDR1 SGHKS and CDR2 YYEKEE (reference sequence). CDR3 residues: CATRQDNYGYTF. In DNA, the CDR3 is TGTGCCACGAGACAGGACAACTATGGCTACACCTTC. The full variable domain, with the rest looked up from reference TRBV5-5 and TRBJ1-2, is DAGVTQSPTHLIKTRGQQVTLRCSPISGHKSVSWYQQVLGQGPQFIFQYYEKEERGRGNFPDRFSARQFPNYSSELNVNALLLGDSALYLCATRQDNYGYTFGSGTRLTVV.

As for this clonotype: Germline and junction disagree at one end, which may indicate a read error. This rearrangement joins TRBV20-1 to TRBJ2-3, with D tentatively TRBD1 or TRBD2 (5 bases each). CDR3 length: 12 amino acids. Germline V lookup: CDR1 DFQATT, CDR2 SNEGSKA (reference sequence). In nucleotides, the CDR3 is TGCAGTAAAGATGGGGGTGGCGATACGCGGTATTTT. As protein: CSKDGGGDTRYF.

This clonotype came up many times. The CDR3 region has the DNA TGTGCCTGGAGCCTAACAGGGAGTACTGAAGCTTTCTTT. Protein sequence: CAWSLTGSTEAFF. The rearrangement joins TRBV30 to TRBJ1-1; TRBD1 might be the D (6 bases). V gave up 3 bases and J gave up 5 bases, with 13 bases separating them. The CDR3 is 13 amino acids. Germline CDR1 reads GTSNPN; CDR2 reads SVGIG (reference sequence).

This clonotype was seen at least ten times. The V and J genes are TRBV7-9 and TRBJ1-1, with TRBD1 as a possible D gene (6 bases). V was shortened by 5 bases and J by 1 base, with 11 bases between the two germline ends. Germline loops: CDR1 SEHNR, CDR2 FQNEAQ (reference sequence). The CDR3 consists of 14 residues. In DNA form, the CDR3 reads TGTGCCAGCAGCCACTGGGACAAGAACACTGAAGCTTTCTTT. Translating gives CASSHWDKNTEAFF. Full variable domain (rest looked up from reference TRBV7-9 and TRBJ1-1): DTGVSQNPRHKITKRGQNVTFRCDPISEHNRLYWYRQTLGQGPEFLTYFQNEAQLEKSRLLSDRFSAERPKGSFSTLEIQRTEQGDSAMYLCASSHWDKNTEAFFGQGTRLTVV.

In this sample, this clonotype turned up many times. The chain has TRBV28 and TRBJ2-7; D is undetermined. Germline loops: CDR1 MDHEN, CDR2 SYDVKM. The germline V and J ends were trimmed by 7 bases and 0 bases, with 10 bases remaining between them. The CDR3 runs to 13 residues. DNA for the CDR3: TGTGCCAGCAAGGCCGAGCTCTCCTACGAGCAGTACTTC. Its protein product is CASKAELSYEQYF. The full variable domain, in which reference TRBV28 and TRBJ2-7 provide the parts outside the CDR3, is DVKVTQSSRYLVKRTGEKVFLECVQDMDHENMFWYRQDPGLGLRLIYFSYDVKMKEKGDIPEGYSVSREKKERFSLILESASTNQTSMYLCASKAELSYEQYFGPGTRLTVT.

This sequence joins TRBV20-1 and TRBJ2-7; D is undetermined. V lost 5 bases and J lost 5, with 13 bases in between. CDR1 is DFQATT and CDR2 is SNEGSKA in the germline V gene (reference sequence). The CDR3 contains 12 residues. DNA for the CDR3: TGCAGTGCTCCCGGACCGCCGAACGAGCAGTACTTC. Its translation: CSAPGPPNEQYF.

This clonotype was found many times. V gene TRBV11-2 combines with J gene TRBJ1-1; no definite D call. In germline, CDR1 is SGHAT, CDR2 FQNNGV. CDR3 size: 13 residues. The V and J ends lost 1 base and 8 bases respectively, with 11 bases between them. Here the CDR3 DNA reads TGTGCCAGCAGCTTAGGGCGAGGATCCGAAGCTTTCTTT. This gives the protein CASSLGRGSEAFF.

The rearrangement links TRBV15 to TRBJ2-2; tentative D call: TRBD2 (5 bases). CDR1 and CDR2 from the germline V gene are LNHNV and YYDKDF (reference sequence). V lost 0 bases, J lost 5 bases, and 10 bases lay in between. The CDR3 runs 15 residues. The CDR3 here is CATSRDDGGTGELFF. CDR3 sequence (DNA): TGTGCCACCAGCAGAGATGATGGAGGTACCGGGGAGCTGTTTTTT.

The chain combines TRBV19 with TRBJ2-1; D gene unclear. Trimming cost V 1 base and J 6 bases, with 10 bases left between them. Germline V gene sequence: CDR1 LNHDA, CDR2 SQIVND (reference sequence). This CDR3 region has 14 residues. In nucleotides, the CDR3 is TGTGCCAGTAGTATAGGGACCAGGAGCAATGAGCAGTTCTTC. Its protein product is CASSIGTRSNEQFF.

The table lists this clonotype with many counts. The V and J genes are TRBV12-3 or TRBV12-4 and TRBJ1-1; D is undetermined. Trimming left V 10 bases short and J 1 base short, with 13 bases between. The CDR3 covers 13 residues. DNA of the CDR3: TGTGCCACCCGAAATGTCGGGAACACTGAAGCTTTCTTT. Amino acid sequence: CATRNVGNTEAFF.

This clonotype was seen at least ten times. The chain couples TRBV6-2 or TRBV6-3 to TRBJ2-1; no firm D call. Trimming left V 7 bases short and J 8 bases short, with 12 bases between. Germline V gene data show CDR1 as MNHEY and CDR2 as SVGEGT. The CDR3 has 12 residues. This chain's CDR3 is CASKALWDEQFF. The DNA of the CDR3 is TGTGCCAGCAAAGCGTTATGGGATGAGCAGTTCTTC.

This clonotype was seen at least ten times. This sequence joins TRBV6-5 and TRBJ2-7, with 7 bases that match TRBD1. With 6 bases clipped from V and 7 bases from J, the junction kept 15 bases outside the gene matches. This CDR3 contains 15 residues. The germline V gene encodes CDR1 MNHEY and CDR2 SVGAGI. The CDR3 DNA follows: TGTGCCAGCAGCCCCCGGCCAGGGGAGACAGGGGAGCAGTACTTC. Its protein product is CASSPRPGETGEQYF.

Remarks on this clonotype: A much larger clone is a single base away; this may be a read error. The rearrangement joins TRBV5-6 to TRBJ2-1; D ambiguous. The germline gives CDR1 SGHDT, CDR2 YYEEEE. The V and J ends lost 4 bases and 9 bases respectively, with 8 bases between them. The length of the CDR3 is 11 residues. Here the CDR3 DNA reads TGTGCCAGCAGCGTTCTGGGTGAGCAGTTCTTC. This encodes CASSVLGEQFF.

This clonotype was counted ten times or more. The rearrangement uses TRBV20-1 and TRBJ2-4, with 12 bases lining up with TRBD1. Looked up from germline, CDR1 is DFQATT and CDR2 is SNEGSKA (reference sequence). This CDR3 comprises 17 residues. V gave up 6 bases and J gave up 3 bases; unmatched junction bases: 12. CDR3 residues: CSATPPGQGAGKNIQYF. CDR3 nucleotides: TGCAGTGCAACCCCCCCGGGACAGGGGGCAGGCAAAAACATTCAGTACTTC.

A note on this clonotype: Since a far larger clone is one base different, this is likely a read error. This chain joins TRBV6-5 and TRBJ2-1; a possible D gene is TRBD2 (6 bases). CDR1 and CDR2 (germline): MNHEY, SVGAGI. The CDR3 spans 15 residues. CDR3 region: CASRYSTSGTEEQFF. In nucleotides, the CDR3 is TGTGCCAGCCGTTACTCGACTTCCGGGACTGAGGAGCAGTTCTTC.

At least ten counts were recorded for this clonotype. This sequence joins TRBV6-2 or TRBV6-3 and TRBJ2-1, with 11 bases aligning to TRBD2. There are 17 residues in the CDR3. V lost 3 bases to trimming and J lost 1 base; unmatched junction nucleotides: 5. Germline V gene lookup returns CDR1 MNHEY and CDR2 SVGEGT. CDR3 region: CASSYGLAGGSYNEQFF. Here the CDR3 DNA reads TGTGCCAGCAGTTATGGACTAGCGGGCGGTTCCTACAATGAGCAGTTCTTC.

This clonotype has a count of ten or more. CDR3 nucleotides: TGTGCCAGCAGCAACCCCCCCCATTCGTCAGCTTTCTTT. The encoded protein is CASSNPPHSSAFF. The chain combines TRBV27 with TRBJ1-1; the D is unclear. CDR1 is MNHEY and CDR2 is SMNVEV in the germline V gene (reference sequence). V lost 6 bases, J lost 10 bases, and 18 bases lay in between. The CDR3 has 13 residues.

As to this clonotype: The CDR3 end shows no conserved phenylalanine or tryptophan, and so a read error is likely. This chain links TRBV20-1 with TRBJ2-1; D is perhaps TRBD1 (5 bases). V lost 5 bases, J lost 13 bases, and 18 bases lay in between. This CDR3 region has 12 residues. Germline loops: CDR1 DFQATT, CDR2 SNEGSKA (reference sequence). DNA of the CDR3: TGCAGTGCTGTACCCCAGGGTCGTATCCAGTTCTAC. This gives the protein CSAVPQGRIQFY.